This T cell receptor beta chain was captured in a study of cytomegalovirus exposure and HLA in healthy donors. Study details: Clustering assigned 81% of the approximately 370 genotyped donors to the Caucasian-associated ancestry cluster. General study results and limits: The study found most TCR sequences rare, yet found some public TCRs in many donors. Presence/absence analyses supposed approximately even sequencing depth among donors. High sensitivity and specificity were reportedly achieved when the classifier diagnosed cytomegalovirus status.

The PCR contained 60 Vbeta and 13 Jbeta primers. Sequencing was performed with immunoSEQ multiplex PCR; in TCRdb, only in-frame clones are kept and a portion is missing. The data show some 120,000 clones, with around 77% seen just once and approximately 1.2% held by the top ten. The CDR3 spans 15 residues. In germline, CDR1 is KGHSH, CDR2 LQKENI. Trimming removed 5 bases from V and 3 bases from J; junction bases left unmatched: 7. A note on this clone: The antigen remains unidentified.

Sequencing was performed on PBMCs. The TCR was taken from a man aged 45-65 years in good health and CMV-seronegative. V usage is TRBV18 and J usage is TRBJ2-7; 10 bases fit TRBD2. The CDR3 DNA reads TGTGCCAGCTCAATCGGACTAGCGGAAGACTACGAGCAGTACTTC. Translating it yields CASSIGLAEDYEQYF.